The rows below give T cell receptor beta chains drawn from one sample of a study of identical twins. TCRdb re-derived calls from the 5' RACE reads in MiXCR, one entry per CDR3 protein. The sample carries about 1.7 million distinct CDR3 sequences, around a third recorded once. Sequences were obtained from cord blood. The receptor set was obtained from a newborn girl in good health. The CDR3 runs from the conserved cysteine through the conserved F or W. The D gene is left open where the match is weak. Size is stated for part of the rows, as once, few or many counts, or as a class when the clone is expanded.

d_gene | j_gene | v_gene | abundance | CDR3aa | CDR3nt
. | TRBJ2-3 | TRBV27 | . | CASSPLQGKDTQYF | TGTGCCAGCAGTCCCCTACAGGGCAAAGATACGCAGTATTTT
TRBD2 | TRBJ2-4 | TRBV28 | . | CASSFWLAGAPKNIQYF | TGTGCCAGCAGTTTTTGGCTAGCGGGAGCCCCCAAAAACATTCAGTACTTC
. | TRBJ1-2 | TRBV27 | few | CASSPPGRPGVGYTF | TGTGCCAGCAGTCCCCCCGGCAGGCCTGGTGTTGGCTACACCTTC
TRBD2 | TRBJ2-3 | TRBV7-2 | few | CASSPRTGSGGLSTDTQYF | TGTGCCAGCAGCCCCCGTACCGGGAGCGGGGGGCTGAGCACAGATACGCAGTATTTT
. | TRBJ2-1 | TRBV19 | . | CASSSLLVPGNEQFF | TGTGCCAGTAGTTCCCTCTTGGTTCCGGGCAATGAGCAGTTCTTC
. | TRBJ1-4 | TRBV20-1 | few | CSASSGSYQEKLFF | TGCAGTGCTAGCTCCGGTTCATACCAGGAAAAACTGTTTTTT
. | TRBJ2-3 | TRBV20-1 | . | CSAILRRVDTDTQYF | TGCAGTGCCATCCTTCGGCGGGTAGACACAGATACGCAGTATTTT
. | TRBJ2-1 | TRBV28 | few | CASSLWTRSYNEQFF | TGTGCCAGCAGTTTATGGACCCGCTCCTACAATGAGCAGTTCTTC
. | TRBJ2-7 | TRBV11-2 | few | CASSLVDHFIYEQYF | TGTGCCAGCAGCTTGGTTGACCACTTTATCTACGAGCAGTACTTC
TRBD2 | TRBJ2-5 | TRBV4-2 | . | CASSRRTSGGVETQYF | TGTGCCAGCAGCCGCCGGACTAGCGGGGGGGTGGAGACCCAGTACTTC
TRBD2 | TRBJ2-7 | TRBV9 | few | CASSVATSAYEQYF | TGTGCCAGCAGCGTAGCTACTAGCGCCTACGAGCAGTACTTC
. | TRBJ2-3 | TRBV4-1 | . | CASSQVPGTRTDTQYF | TGCGCCAGCAGCCAAGTACCCGGGACCCGCACAGATACGCAGTATTTT
. | TRBJ2-2 | TRBV9 | once | CASSVGQYTGELFF | TGTGCCAGCAGCGTAGGGCAATACACCGGGGAGCTGTTTTTT
. | TRBJ2-3 | TRBV6-4 | few | CASSVPPSDSTDTQYF | TGTGCCAGCAGTGTCCCGCCTTCCGACTCCACAGATACGCAGTATTTT
TRBD1 | TRBJ2-7 | TRBV20-1 | . | CSARRPPTGGQYF | TGCAGTGCTAGACGTCCACCGACAGGGGGGCAGTACTTC
. | TRBJ2-7 | TRBV7-7 | few | CASSLEGPPHYYEQYF | TGTGCTAGCAGCTTGGAAGGACCACCCCACTACTACGAGCAGTACTTC
. | TRBJ2-7 | TRBV21-1 | . | CASSGPGLADDYNEQYF | TGTGCCAGCAGCGGCCCGGGACTAGCGGACGATTACAATGAGCAGTACTTC
. | TRBJ1-5 | TRBV6-5 | few | CASSYSNRLNQPQHF | TGTGCCAGCAGTTACTCGAACAGGCTGAATCAGCCCCAGCATTTT
. | TRBJ2-7 | TRBV27 | . | CASSVSTLGEQYF | TGTGCCAGCAGTGTATCTACCCTGGGGGAGCAGTACTTC
. | TRBJ1-2 | TRBV29-1 | . | CSVGPGRNYGYTF | TGCAGCGTTGGGCCGGGACGTAACTATGGCTACACCTTC
TRBD2 | TRBJ2-1 | TRBV20-1 | . | CSALPLFKAGGSYNEQFF | TGCAGTGCTCTCCCCCTTTTCAAAGCGGGAGGCTCCTACAATGAGCAGTTCTTC
. | TRBJ2-1 | TRBV5-1 | many | CASSFGYYNEQFF | TGCGCCAGCAGCTTTGGCTACTACAATGAGCAGTTCTTC
TRBD1 | TRBJ1-5 | TRBV29-1 | . | CSVNGDRAQNRPQHF | TGCAGCGTTAATGGGGACAGGGCCCAGAATCGGCCCCAGCATTTT
. | TRBJ2-7 | TRBV7-2 | few | CASSFEAGAYEQYF | TGTGCCAGCAGCTTTGAAGCAGGGGCCTACGAGCAGTACTTC
. | TRBJ1-1 | TRBV6-1 | . | CASSERTENTEAFF | TGTGCCAGCAGTGAAAGGACAGAGAACACTGAAGCTTTCTTT
TRBD2 | TRBJ2-1 | TRBV7-2 | few | CASSFPSLAGGDNEQFF | TGTGCCAGCAGCTTCCCTTCATTAGCGGGAGGAGACAATGAGCAGTTCTTC
TRBD2 | TRBJ2-5 | TRBV5-1 | . | CASSLRTSGRHQETQYF | TGCGCCAGCAGCTTACGGACTAGCGGGAGGCATCAAGAGACCCAGTACTTC
. | TRBJ2-5 | TRBV20-1 | . | CSAPVPWETQYF | TGCAGTGCTCCGGTTCCCTGGGAGACCCAGTACTTC
TRBD2 | TRBJ2-5 | TRBV20-1 | once | CSASGWTSGMRGTQYF | TGCAGTGCTAGCGGATGGACTAGCGGGATGAGGGGGACCCAGTACTTC
TRBD2 | TRBJ2-7 | TRBV10-3 | many | CAISLGLASYEQYF | TGTGCCATCAGTCTGGGACTAGCCAGCTACGAGCAGTACTTC
. | TRBJ2-7 | TRBV2 | . | CASIRSSAYEQYF | TGTGCCAGCATACGATCAAGCGCCTACGAGCAGTACTTC
. | TRBJ1-5 | TRBV7-9 | few | CASSFDRSSNQPQHF | TGTGCCAGCAGCTTTGACAGGTCTAGCAATCAGCCCCAGCATTTT
. | TRBJ1-5 | TRBV5-1 | few | CASSLTSGGNQPQHF | TGCGCCAGCAGCTTGACATCAGGGGGCAATCAGCCCCAGCATTTT
. | TRBJ2-6 | TRBV20-1 | . | CSARRTENSGANVLTF | TGCAGTGCTAGACGGACAGAAAACTCTGGGGCCAACGTCCTGACTTTC
. | TRBJ2-1 | TRBV5-1 | . | CASSLGGSYEQFF | TGCGCCAGCAGCTTGGGCGGCTCCTACGAGCAGTTCTTC
. | TRBJ2-7 | TRBV6-2/TRBV6-3 | many | CASSRGTHYEQYF | TGTGCCAGCAGCCGCGGGACACACTACGAGCAGTACTTC
. | TRBJ1-2 | TRBV2 | . | CASMINYGYTF | TGTGCCAGCATGATTAACTATGGCTACACCTTC